These T cell receptor beta chains were read from a single sample in a study of blood T cells in healthy people across ages. From the 5' RACE reads, TCRdb called clonotypes with MiXCR, one entry per CDR3 protein. The sample includes around 870,000 distinct CDR3 sequences, under 35% seen only once; the top ten take 15% to 20%. Sequencing was performed on blood. Every receptor here comes from a woman aged 80 or over in good health. Each CDR3 is given with its conserved first and last residue. D genes are given only for firm matches. Part of the rows lack a size; the others show once, few, many or a class for expanded clones.

clone_size	j_call	v_call	d_call	cdr3_aa	cdr3_nt
-	TRBJ2-7	TRBV6-6	TRBD2	CASERGTSGYEQYF	TGTGCCAGTGAACGCGGGACTAGCGGGTACGAGCAGTACTTC
many	TRBJ2-1	TRBV4-3	-	CASSHSAEGYQEQFF	TGCGCCAGCAGCCATTCCGCCGAAGGCTATCAAGAGCAGTTCTTC
many	TRBJ1-5	TRBV5-1	-	CASSLGGIGNQPQHF	TGCGCCAGCAGCTTGGGGGGGATTGGCAATCAGCCCCAGCATTTT
-	TRBJ2-3	TRBV12-3/TRBV12-4	-	CASSLTVGGDTQYF	TGTGCCAGCAGTTTAACTGTTGGGGGAGATACGCAGTATTTT
few	TRBJ1-6	TRBV7-9	-	CASSRRELNSPLHF	TGTGCCAGCAGCCGCAGGGAACTCAATTCACCCCTCCACTTT
-	TRBJ1-2	TRBV4-3	-	CASSHVPDGNYGYTF	TGCGCCAGCAGCCATGTGCCGGACGGGAACTATGGCTACACCTTC
many	TRBJ2-5	TRBV10-3	TRBD2	CAISSGGSETQYF	TGTGCCATCAGTAGCGGGGGATCGGAGACCCAGTACTTC
many	TRBJ2-5	TRBV4-3	-	CASSQDAGTETQYF	TGCGCCAGCAGCCAAGACGCGGGGACGGAGACCCAGTACTTC
many	TRBJ1-5	TRBV5-1	-	CASSLGSVSQPQHF	TGCGCCAGCAGCTTGGGGTCAGTCAGTCAGCCCCAGCATTTT
-	TRBJ1-1	TRBV6-5	-	CASSYGQGTEAFF	TGTGCCAGCAGTTATGGCCAGGGAACTGAAGCTTTCTTT
-	TRBJ2-2	TRBV12-3/TRBV12-4	TRBD2	CASLGGAVNTGELFF	TGTGCCAGTCTCGGGGGGGCAGTGAACACCGGGGAGCTGTTTTTT
many	TRBJ2-1	TRBV7-2	-	CASSFGWANNEQFF	TGTGCCAGCAGCTTCGGGTGGGCCAACAATGAGCAGTTCTTC
many	TRBJ2-5	TRBV9	-	CASRALVQETQYF	TGTGCCAGCAGGGCACTTGTCCAAGAGACCCAGTACTTC
few	TRBJ1-5	TRBV10-3	-	CAISEASNQPQHF	TGTGCCATCAGTGAGGCTAGCAATCAGCCCCAGCATTTT
-	TRBJ2-3	TRBV14	-	CASSPSGIIISTDTQYF	TGTGCCAGCAGCCCCTCCGGGATCATCATTAGCACAGATACGCAGTATTTT
many	TRBJ2-5	TRBV18	-	CASSQTLQETQYF	TGTGCCAGCTCGCAGACACTCCAAGAGACCCAGTACTTC
many	TRBJ2-4	TRBV2	-	CASIIDGAKNIQYF	TGTGCCAGCATTATCGACGGAGCCAAAAACATTCAGTACTTC
many	TRBJ2-1	TRBV4-3	-	CASSLETRVEQFF	TGCGCCAGCAGCCTAGAGACGCGTGTTGAGCAGTTCTTC
many	TRBJ2-3	TRBV20-1	-	CSASFGLEATDTQYF	TGCAGTGCCTCCTTCGGGTTGGAAGCCACAGATACGCAGTATTTT
few	TRBJ1-5	TRBV20-1	TRBD1	CSASDQQGAWQPQHF	TGCAGTGCTAGCGACCAACAGGGGGCCTGGCAGCCCCAGCATTTT
-	TRBJ1-4	TRBV3-1	TRBD1	CVSSLKMGQVATNEKLFF	TGTGTCAGCAGCCTGAAAATGGGACAGGTAGCAACTAATGAAAAACTGTTTTTT
many	TRBJ2-5	TRBV20-1	TRBD1	CSARDGQDPQETQYF	TGCAGTGCTAGAGACGGACAGGACCCTCAAGAGACCCAGTACTTC
-	TRBJ2-3	TRBV6-9	TRBD2	CAGSYPSSGMVSDTQYF	TGTGCCGGCAGTTATCCCTCTAGCGGGATGGTTTCAGATACGCAGTATTTT
many	TRBJ2-1	TRBV20-1	TRBD2	CSARPQGGGLLTYEQFF	TGCAGTGCTAGACCTCAAGGCGGGGGGCTCCTGACGTACGAGCAGTTCTTC
-	TRBJ2-1	TRBV5-1	-	CASSGGLRSYNEQFF	TGCGCCAGCAGCGGTGGACTGAGATCCTACAATGAGCAGTTCTTC
many	TRBJ1-2	TRBV20-1	-	CSARDPGRPRGGYTF	TGCAGTGCTAGAGATCCAGGACGCCCGAGGGGAGGCTACACCTTC
-	TRBJ1-1	TRBV6-6	TRBD1	CASILGQGGDTEAFF	TGTGCCAGCATCCTAGGTCAGGGGGGGGACACTGAAGCTTTCTTT
many	TRBJ1-2	TRBV12-3/TRBV12-4	-	CASGTARTYGYTF	TGTGCCAGCGGGACGGCCCGCACCTATGGCTACACCTTC
-	TRBJ2-1	TRBV29-1	-	CSVEGGVSYNEQFF	TGCAGCGTTGAAGGCGGGGTCTCCTACAATGAGCAGTTCTTC
-	TRBJ1-1	TRBV7-2	-	CASSPQFGSTEAFF	TGTGCCAGCAGCCCACAATTCGGTAGCACTGAAGCTTTCTTT
few	TRBJ1-5	TRBV20-1	-	CSAQRQTQEPQHF	TGCAGTGCTCAGAGACAGACCCAGGAGCCCCAGCATTTT
-	TRBJ1-5	TRBV7-2	TRBD1	CASSLRETGSIEPQHF	TGTGCCAGCAGCTTAAGGGAGACAGGGTCTATTGAGCCCCAGCATTTT
few	TRBJ1-2	TRBV20-1	TRBD1	CSATTGTYGYTF	TGCAGTGCTACGACAGGGACCTATGGCTACACCTTC
many	TRBJ2-5	TRBV5-1	TRBD2	CASSLSSGGSGETQYF	TGCGCCAGCAGCTTGTCTAGCGGGGGGTCGGGAGAGACCCAGTACTTC
many	TRBJ2-7	TRBV6-6	-	CASSYGTFYEQYF	TGTGCCAGCAGTTACGGGACATTCTACGAGCAGTACTTC
once	TRBJ2-5	TRBV25-1	-	CASSSLAYCNEQYF	TGTGCCAGCAGTTCCCTAGCGTACTGCAATGAGCAGTACTTC
many	TRBJ1-2	TRBV4-3	-	CASSQDFNQGMGNYGYTF	TGCGCCAGCAGCCAAGACTTTAATCAGGGGATGGGCAACTATGGCTACACCTTC
-	TRBJ2-5	TRBV5-1	TRBD2	CASSFGTSGGARETQYF	TGCGCCAGCAGCTTCGGGACTAGCGGGGGGGCGAGGGAGACCCAGTACTTC
many	TRBJ2-1	TRBV11-2	-	CASSGGTPSSYNEQFF	TGTGCCAGCAGCGGGGGGACCCCGAGCTCCTACAATGAGCAGTTCTTC
-	TRBJ2-5	TRBV12-3/TRBV12-4	TRBD2	CASSRGISGGTQETQYF	TGTGCCAGCAGCCGCGGCATCTCGGGGGGGACACAAGAGACCCAGTACTTC
-	TRBJ1-3	TRBV12-3/TRBV12-4	TRBD1	CASRGQISGNTIYF	TGTGCCAGCAGGGGACAGATCTCTGGAAACACCATATATTTT
few	TRBJ1-1	TRBV10-3	-	CAIRWGLGNEAFF	TGTGCCATCCGCTGGGGCCTAGGAAATGAAGCTTTCTTT
-	TRBJ2-3	TRBV12-3/TRBV12-4	-	CASSFSTGSADTQYF	TGTGCCAGCAGTTTCAGCACAGGATCCGCAGATACGCAATATTTT
few	TRBJ2-5	TRBV30	-	CAWSGRGEETQYF	TGTGCCTGGAGTGGCAGGGGAGAAGAGACCCAGTACTTC